The present T cell receptor beta chain was sequenced within a study of shared clonotypes between healthy human individuals. The overall study: A couple of women and a few men aged 18 to 49 served as donors.

Replicate PCRs from sorted subsets contained around 200 ng DNA, which is roughly 30,000 T cell genomes. Profiled with immunoSEQ multiplex PCR; TCRdb holds only in-frame clones, not every one. This table holds roughly 1 million clones, about three quarters found once. As regards this clone: Antigen unknown.

The CDR3 covers 16 residues. The germline V and J ends were trimmed by 3 bases and 5 bases, with 18 bases remaining between them. The V gene's germline CDR1 is SGDLS and CDR2 YYNGEE. Study-level results: Roughly 5% of naive CD4 clonotypes were shared across a handful of donors.

The chain carries TRBV9 and TRBJ2-1; D possibly corresponds to TRBD2 (6 bases). Sequenced material: memory CD4+ T cells sorted from blood. As for subset: CD45RA-negative fraction. The source of this sequence is a man aged 18 to 29 in good health. CDR3 protein: CASSEGPKAGNNEQFF. The CDR3 bases are TGTGCCAGCAGCGAGGGACCCAAGGCGGGAAACAATGAGCAGTTCTTC.